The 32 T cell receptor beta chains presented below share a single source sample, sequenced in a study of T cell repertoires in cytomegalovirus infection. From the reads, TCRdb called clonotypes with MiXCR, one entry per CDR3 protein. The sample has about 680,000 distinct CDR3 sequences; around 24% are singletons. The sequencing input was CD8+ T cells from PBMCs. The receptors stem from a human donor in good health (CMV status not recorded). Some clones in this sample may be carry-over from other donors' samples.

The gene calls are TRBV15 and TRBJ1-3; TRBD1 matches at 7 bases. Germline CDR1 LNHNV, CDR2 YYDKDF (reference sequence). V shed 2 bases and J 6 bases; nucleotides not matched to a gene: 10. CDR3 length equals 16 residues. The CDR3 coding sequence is TGTGCCACCAGCAGATCCCCGACAGGGTTGGCAAACACCATATATTTT. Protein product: CATSRSPTGLANTIYF. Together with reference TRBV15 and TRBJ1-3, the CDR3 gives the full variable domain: DAMVIQNPRYQVTQFGKPVTLSCSQTLNHNVMYWYQQKSSQAPKLLFHYYDKDFNNEADTPDNFQSRRPNTSFCFLDIRSPGLGDTAMYLCATSRSPTGLANTIYFGEGSWLTVV.

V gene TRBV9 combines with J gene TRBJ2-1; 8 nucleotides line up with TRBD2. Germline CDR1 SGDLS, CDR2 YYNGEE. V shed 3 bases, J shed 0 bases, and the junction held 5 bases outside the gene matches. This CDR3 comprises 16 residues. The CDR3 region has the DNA TGTGCCAGCAGCGGGATAGCGGGGAGCTCCTACAATGAGCAGTTCTTC. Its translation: CASSGIAGSSYNEQFF. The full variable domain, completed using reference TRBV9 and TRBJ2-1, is DSGVTQTPKHLITATGQRVTLRCSPRSGDLSVYWYQQSLDQGLQFLIQYYNGEERAKGNILERFSAQQFPDLHSELNLSSLELGDSALYFCASSGIAGSSYNEQFFGPGTRLTVL.

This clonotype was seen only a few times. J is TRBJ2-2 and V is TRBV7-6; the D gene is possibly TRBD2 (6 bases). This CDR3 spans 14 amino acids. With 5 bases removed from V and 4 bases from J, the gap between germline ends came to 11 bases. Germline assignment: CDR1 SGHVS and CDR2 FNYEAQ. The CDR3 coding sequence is TGTGCCAGCAGCCTTAGCGGTTTCACCGGGGAGCTGTTTTTT. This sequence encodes CASSLSGFTGELFF. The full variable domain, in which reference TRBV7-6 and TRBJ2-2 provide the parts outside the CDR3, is GAGVSQSPRYKVTKRGQDVALRCDPISGHVSLYWYRQALGQGPEFLTYFNYEAQQDKSGLPNDRFSAERPEGSISTLTIQRTEQRDSAMYRCASSLSGFTGELFFGEGSRLTVL.

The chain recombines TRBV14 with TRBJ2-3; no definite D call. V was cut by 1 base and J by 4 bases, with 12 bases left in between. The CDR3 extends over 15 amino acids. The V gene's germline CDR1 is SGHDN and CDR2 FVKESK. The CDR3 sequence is CASSQVETIADTQYF. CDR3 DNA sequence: TGTGCCAGCAGCCAAGTGGAGACAATAGCAGATACGCAGTATTTT.

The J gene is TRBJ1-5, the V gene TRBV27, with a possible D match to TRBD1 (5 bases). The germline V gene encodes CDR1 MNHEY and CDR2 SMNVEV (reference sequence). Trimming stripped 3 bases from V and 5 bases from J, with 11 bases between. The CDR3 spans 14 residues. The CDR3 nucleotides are TGTGCCAGCAGTTTGGAGGGGACTTATCAGCCCCAGCATTTT. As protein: CASSLEGTYQPQHF.

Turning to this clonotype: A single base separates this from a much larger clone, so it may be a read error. DNA of the CDR3: TGTGCCGGCACAGAAGGACTGCCGAACACTGAAGCTTTCTTT. Residues: CAGTEGLPNTEAFF. The chain joins TRBV7-8 to TRBJ1-1; D is ambiguous. Trimming shortened V by 11 bases and J by 1 base, and 17 bases separated the two germline ends. The CDR3 totals 14 residues. Germline CDR1 and CDR2: SGHVS and FQNEAQ.

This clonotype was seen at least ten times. This CDR3 reads CSAQTGYSYEQYF. The DNA of the CDR3 is TGCAGTGCTCAGACAGGTTACTCCTACGAGCAGTACTTC. The V and J genes are TRBV20-1 and TRBJ2-7; D might be TRBD1 (6 bases). Deletions cut 5 bases from V and 0 bases from J, with 11 bases between. The CDR3 is 13 amino acids. Germline-derived CDR1 and CDR2 are DFQATT and SNEGSKA (reference sequence).

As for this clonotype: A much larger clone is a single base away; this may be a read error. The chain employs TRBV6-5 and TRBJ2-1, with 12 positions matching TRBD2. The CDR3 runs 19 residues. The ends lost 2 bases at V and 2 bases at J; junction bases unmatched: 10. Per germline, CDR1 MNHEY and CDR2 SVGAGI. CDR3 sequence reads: CASSYLAGGHTQTYNEQFF. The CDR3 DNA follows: TGTGCCAGCAGTTACCTAGCGGGGGGGCATACCCAGACCTACAATGAGCAGTTCTTC.

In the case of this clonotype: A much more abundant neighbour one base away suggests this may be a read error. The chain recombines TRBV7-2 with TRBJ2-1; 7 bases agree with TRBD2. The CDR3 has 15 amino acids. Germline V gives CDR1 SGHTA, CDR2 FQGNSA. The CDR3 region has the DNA TGTGTCAGCAGCGGGGCACCCCGGGGCTACAATGAGCAGTTCTTC. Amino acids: CVSSGAPRGYNEQFF.

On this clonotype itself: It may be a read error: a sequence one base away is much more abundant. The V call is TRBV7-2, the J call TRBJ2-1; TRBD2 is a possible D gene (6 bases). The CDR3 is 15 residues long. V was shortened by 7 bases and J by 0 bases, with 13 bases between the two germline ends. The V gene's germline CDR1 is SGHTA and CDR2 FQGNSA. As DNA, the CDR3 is TGTGCCAGCATCGGGGGTGTTAGCTCCTACAATGAGCAGTTCTTC. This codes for CASIGGVSSYNEQFF.

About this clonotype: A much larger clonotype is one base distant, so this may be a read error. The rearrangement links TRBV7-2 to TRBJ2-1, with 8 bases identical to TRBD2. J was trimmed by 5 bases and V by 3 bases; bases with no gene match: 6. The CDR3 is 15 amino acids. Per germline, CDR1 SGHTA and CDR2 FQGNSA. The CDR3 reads CASSLGRGAHNEQFF. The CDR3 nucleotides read TGTGCCAGCAGCTTGGGGCGGGGGGCACACAATGAGCAGTTCTTC.

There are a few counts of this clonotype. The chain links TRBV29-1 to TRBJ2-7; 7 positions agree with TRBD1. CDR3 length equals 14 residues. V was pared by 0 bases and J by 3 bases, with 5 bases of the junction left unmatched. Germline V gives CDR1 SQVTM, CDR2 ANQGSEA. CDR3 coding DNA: TGCAGCGTTGAAGATTGGACAGGAGACTACGAGCAGTACTTC. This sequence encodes CSVEDWTGDYEQYF.

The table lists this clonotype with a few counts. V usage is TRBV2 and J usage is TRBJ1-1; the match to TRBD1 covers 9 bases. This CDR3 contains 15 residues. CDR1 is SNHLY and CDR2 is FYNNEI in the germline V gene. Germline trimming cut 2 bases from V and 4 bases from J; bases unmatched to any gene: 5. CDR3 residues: CASSETGGAGTEAFF. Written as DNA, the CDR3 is TGTGCCAGCAGTGAAACAGGGGGCGCGGGCACTGAAGCTTTCTTT.

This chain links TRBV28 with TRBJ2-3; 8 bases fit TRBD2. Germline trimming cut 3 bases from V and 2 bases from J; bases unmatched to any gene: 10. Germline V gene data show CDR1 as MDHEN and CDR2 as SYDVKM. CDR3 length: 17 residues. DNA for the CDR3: TGTGCCAGCAGTTTCCCCTCTTCGGGGGGGTCCACAGATACGCAGTATTTT. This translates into CASSFPSSGGSTDTQYF.

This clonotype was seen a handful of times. This CDR3 reads CATSSAKTGWQYV. The CDR3 nucleotides are TGTGCCACCAGCAGTGCGAAGACAGGTTGGCAGTACGTC. This chain uses TRBV15 with TRBJ2-7; weak D call: TRBD1 (6 bases). Germline lookup yields CDR1 LNHNV and CDR2 YYDKDF (reference sequence). V was trimmed by 3 bases and J by 9 bases, leaving 15 bases between them. The CDR3 totals 13 residues.

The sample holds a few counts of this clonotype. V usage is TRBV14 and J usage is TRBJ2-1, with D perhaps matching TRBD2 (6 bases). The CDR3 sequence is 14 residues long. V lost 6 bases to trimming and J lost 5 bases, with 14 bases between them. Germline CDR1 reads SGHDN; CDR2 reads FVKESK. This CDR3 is CASSETRWDNEQFF. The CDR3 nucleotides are TGTGCCAGCAGTGAGACTAGATGGGACAATGAGCAGTTCTTC.

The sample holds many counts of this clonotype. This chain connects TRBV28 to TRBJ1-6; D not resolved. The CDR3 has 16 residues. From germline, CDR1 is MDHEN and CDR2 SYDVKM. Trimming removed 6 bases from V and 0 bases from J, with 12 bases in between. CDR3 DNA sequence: TGTGCCAGCAGAAAAGGGATAAGCTCCTATAATTCACCCCTCCACTTT. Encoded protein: CASRKGISSYNSPLHF. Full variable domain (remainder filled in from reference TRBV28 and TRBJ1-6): DVKVTQSSRYLVKRTGEKVFLECVQDMDHENMFWYRQDPGLGLRLIYFSYDVKMKEKGDIPEGYSVSREKKERFSLILESASTNQTSMYLCASRKGISSYNSPLHFGNGTRLTVT.

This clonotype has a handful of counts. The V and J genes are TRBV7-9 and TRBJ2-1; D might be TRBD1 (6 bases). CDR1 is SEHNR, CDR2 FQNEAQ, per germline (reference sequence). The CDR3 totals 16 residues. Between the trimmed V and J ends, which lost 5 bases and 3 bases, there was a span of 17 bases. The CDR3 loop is CASSPPTGRGYNEQFF. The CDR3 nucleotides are TGTGCCAGCAGCCCCCCGACAGGTCGAGGCTACAATGAGCAGTTCTTC.

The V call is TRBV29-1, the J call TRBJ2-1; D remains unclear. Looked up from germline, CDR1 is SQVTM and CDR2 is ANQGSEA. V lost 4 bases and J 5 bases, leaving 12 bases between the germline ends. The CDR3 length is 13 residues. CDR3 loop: CSVGGLGHNEQFF. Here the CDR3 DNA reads TGCAGCGTTGGGGGATTGGGTCACAATGAGCAGTTCTTC.

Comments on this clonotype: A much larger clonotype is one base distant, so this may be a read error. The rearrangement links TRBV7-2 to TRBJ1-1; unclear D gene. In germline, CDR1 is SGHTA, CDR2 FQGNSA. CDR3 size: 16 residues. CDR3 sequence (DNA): TGTGCCAACAGCTTAGGAAACAGATACATGAACACTGAAGCTTTCTTT. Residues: CANSLGNRYMNTEAFF.

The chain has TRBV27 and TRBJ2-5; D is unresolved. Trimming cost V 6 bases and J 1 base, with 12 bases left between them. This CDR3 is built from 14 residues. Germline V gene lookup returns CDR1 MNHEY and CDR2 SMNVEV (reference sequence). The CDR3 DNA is TGTGCCAGCAGGGCTTGGGTCGGCCAAGAGACCCAGTACTTC. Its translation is CASRAWVGQETQYF.

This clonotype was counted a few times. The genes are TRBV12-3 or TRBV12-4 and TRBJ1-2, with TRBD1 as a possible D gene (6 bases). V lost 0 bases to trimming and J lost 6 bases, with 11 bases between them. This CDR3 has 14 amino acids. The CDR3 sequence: CASSLAVGGDGYTF. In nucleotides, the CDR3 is TGTGCCAGCAGTTTAGCGGTGGGGGGCGATGGCTACACCTTC.

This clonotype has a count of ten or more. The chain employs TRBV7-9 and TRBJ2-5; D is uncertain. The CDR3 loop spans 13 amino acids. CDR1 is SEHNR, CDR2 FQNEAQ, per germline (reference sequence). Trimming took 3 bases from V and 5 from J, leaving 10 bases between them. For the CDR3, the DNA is TGTGCCAGCAGCTTTACACAACGGGAGACCCAGTACTTC. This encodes CASSFTQRETQYF.

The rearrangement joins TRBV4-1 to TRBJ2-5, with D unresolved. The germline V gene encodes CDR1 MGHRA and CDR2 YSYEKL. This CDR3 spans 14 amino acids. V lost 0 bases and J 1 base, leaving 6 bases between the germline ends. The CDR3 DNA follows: TGCGCCAGCAGCCAAGATAAGGTCCAAGAGACCCAGTACTTC. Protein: CASSQDKVQETQYF.

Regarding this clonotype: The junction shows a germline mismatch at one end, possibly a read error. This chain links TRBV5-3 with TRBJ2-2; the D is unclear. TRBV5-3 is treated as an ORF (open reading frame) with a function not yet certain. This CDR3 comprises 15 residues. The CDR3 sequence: CTSSRTALNTGELFF. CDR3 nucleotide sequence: TGTACCAGCAGTCGGACGGCATTGAACACCGGGGAGCTGTTTTTT.

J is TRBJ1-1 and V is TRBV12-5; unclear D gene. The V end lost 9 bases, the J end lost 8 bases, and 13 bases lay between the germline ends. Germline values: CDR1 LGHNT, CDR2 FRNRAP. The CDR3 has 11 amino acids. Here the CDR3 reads CASASGWEAFF. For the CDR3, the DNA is TGTGCTAGCGCTTCGGGGTGGGAAGCTTTCTTT. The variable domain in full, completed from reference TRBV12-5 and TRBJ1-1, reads DARVTQTPRHKVTEMGQEVTMRCQPILGHNTVFWYRQTMMQGLELLAYFRNRAPLDDSGMPKDRFSAEMPDATLATLKIQPSEPRDSAVYFCASASGWEAFFGQGTRLTVV.

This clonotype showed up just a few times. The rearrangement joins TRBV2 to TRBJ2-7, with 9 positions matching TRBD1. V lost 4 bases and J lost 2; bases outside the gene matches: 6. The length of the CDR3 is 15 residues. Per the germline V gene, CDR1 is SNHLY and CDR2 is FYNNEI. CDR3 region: CASSAGYRGPYEQYF. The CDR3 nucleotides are TGTGCCAGCAGTGCGGGTTACAGGGGGCCCTACGAGCAGTACTTC.

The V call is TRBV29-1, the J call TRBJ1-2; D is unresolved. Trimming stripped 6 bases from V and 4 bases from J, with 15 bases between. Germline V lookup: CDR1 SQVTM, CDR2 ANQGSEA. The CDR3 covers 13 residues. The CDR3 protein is CSVAEDGFYGYTF. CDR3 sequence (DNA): TGCAGCGTCGCGGAGGACGGATTCTATGGCTACACCTTC.

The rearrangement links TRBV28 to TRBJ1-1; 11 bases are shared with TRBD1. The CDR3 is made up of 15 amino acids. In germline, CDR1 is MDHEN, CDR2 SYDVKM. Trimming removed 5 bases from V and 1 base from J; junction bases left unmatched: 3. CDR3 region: CASSGQGAGNTEAFF. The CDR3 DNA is TGTGCCAGCAGTGGACAGGGGGCGGGGAACACTGAAGCTTTCTTT.

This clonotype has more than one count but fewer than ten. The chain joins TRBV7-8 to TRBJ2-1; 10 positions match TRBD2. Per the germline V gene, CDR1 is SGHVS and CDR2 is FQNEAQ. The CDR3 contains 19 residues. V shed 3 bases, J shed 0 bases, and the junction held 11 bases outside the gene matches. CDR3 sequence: CASSFEPAGGGSSYNEQFF. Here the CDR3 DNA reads TGTGCCAGCAGCTTCGAGCCAGCGGGGGGGGGAAGCTCCTACAATGAGCAGTTCTTC.

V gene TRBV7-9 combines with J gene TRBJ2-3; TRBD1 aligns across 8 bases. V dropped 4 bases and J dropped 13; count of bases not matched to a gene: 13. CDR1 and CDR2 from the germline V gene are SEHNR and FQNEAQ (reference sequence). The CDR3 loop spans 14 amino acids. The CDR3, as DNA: TGTGCCAGCAGCTCGGGGGAGGACAGGGCTAGGGAGTATTTT. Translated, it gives CASSSGEDRAREYF.

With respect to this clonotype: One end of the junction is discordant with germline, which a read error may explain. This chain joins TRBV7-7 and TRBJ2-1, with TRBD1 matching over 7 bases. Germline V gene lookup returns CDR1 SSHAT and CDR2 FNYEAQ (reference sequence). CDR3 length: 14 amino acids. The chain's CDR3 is CASSLGTAPNEQFF. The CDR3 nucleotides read TGTGCTAGCAGCTTAGGGACAGCCCCCAATGAGCAGTTCTTC.